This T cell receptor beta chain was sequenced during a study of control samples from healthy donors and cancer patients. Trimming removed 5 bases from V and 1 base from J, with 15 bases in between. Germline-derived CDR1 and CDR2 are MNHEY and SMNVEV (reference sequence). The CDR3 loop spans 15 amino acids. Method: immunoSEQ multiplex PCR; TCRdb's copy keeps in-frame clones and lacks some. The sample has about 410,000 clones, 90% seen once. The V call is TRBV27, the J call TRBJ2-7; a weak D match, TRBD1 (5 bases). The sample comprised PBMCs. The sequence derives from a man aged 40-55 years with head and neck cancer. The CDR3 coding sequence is TGTGCCAGCAGTCTCTCCCAACAGGTATCCTACGAGCAGTACTTC. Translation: CASSLSQQVSYEQYF.